This T cell receptor beta chain appears in the sequencing data of a study of T cells expressing NK-cell markers. For the study at large: Out of eight donors sequenced, seven tested HCMV-seropositive and the remaining one seronegative.

UMIs accompanied the 5'RACE template switching by which TCR beta cDNA was made. Reprocessing the 5' RACE reads, TCRdb reports a single entry for every CDR3 protein and omits DNA. Its listing shows 500,000 to 600,000 distinct CDR3 sequences. Germline CDR1 is SGHRS and CDR2 is YFSETQ. The CDR3 spans 14 residues. The receptor comes from a man younger than 35 in good health. The chain links TRBV5-1 to TRBJ2-4; absent DNA, TCRdb's TRBD1 call cannot be checked. Sequencing was performed on blood T cells: a sorted CD56 or NKG2C T cell subset, CD4+ or CD8+ T cells, or bulk PBMC T cells (not recorded which). CDR3 amino acids: CASSFGQDSNIQYF.